Listed below are T cell receptor beta chains from one sample, sequenced in a study of cytomegalovirus exposure and HLA in healthy donors. Data came from immunoSEQ multiplex PCR; TCRdb stores just in-frame clones and leaves some out. The sample contains about 110,000 clones, over 75% of which appear only once. Sequenced: PBMCs. Every receptor here comes from a man between 60 and 70 years old in good health and CMV-seronegative. Both conserved end residues are part of each CDR3. Size is stated for part of the rows, as once, few or many counts, or as a class when the clone is expanded.

abundance,j_gene,v_gene,CDR3aa
few,TRBJ2-3,TRBV10-3,CAISEAATSTDTQYF
NA,TRBJ2-6,TRBV4-1,CASSQASTAGSGANVLTF
few,TRBJ2-5,TRBV30,CASKGGKETQYF
few,TRBJ2-5,TRBV4-1,CASSLTSTEGTQYF
NA,TRBJ2-1,TRBV27,CASSPTRGQGARDEQFF
NA,TRBJ1-5,TRBV19,CASSPTGVAAQHF
NA,TRBJ1-2,TRBV7-8,CASSLDVVAYGYTF
NA,TRBJ2-5,TRBV28,CASSITGSQETQYF
NA,TRBJ1-6,TRBV11-2,CASSLGYLDRDDSPLHF
NA,TRBJ1-2,TRBV6-5,CASRLDSIYGYTF
NA,TRBJ2-3,TRBV5-1,CASSLDSGGAGDTQYF
NA,TRBJ2-1,TRBV7-6,CASSLVITGHGNEQFF
NA,TRBJ2-1,TRBV6-5,CASRGGLGPYNEQFF
NA,TRBJ2-1,TRBV28,CASSSGVVEQFF
NA,TRBJ2-2,TRBV29-1,CSVGTGNTGELFF
NA,TRBJ2-4,TRBV6-1,CASNSRDSRSNIQYF
NA,TRBJ2-1,TRBV7-9,CASNIYSGDNEQFF
NA,TRBJ2-5,TRBV7-2,CASSFLSETQYF
NA,TRBJ2-5,TRBV4-2,CASSQGGGKTKETQYF
few,TRBJ1-1,TRBV19,CASNRDSFNTEAFF
once,TRBJ2-1,TRBV5-1,CASSLDRPNPSSYNEQFF
NA,TRBJ2-7,TRBV5-4,CASSLNRDYEQYF
NA,TRBJ2-3,TRBV7-3,CASSTTGVVVGTQYF
few,TRBJ2-3,TRBV9,CASSPRTSGGIIDTQYF
NA,TRBJ2-2,TRBV29-1,CSIRTSRYTGELFF
NA,TRBJ2-3,TRBV6-4,CASKNEAYTDTQYF
few,TRBJ2-5,TRBV7-2,CASSTQTGLKGETQYF
NA,TRBJ2-2,TRBV29-1,CSVVPVGRERTGELFF
NA,TRBJ2-2,TRBV5-1,CATTTYHTGELFF
once,TRBJ1-3,TRBV5-1,CASSLGGASSGNTIYF
NA,TRBJ1-1,TRBV7-6,CASSLQGGGTEAFF
NA,TRBJ2-2,TRBV7-2,CASSPRQGAYTGELFF
NA,TRBJ1-5,TRBV19,CASSSRDRGLGKPQHF
NA,TRBJ2-3,TRBV29-1,CSVSPGTGGSDTQYF
NA,TRBJ1-1,TRBV7-9,CASSFTRSNTEAFF
NA,TRBJ1-3,TRBV9,CASSAGTGGNTIYF
few,TRBJ1-5,TRBV5-8,CASSWRQINQPQHF
NA,TRBJ1-1,TRBV7-8,CASSSPTGRTEAFF
NA,TRBJ1-2,TRBV7-2,CASSLGGGNSGYTF
NA,TRBJ2-3,TRBV5-1,CASSPPADTQYF
NA,TRBJ2-1,TRBV5-1,CASSSDPGGFYNEQFF
NA,TRBJ1-6,TRBV9,CASSVGVLRQYNSPLHF
NA,TRBJ1-5,TRBV28,CASIERGIRSNQPQHF
NA,TRBJ2-3,TRBV6-1,CASSEGALAGGPLADTQYF
NA,TRBJ2-1,TRBV5-5,CASSILAGVVDEQFF